Below are 20 T cell receptor beta chains sequenced from a single sample in a study of blood T cell repertoires in COVID-19. This table comes from immunoSEQ multiplex PCR, and its TCRdb copy is limited to in-frame clones, with some not included. Of just over 95,000 clones listed, 81% are singletons. What was sequenced was peripheral blood. Every receptor here comes from a man in his sixties with acute or convalescent COVID-19.

The genes are TRBV7-9 and TRBJ2-2; 8 nucleotides match TRBD1. Germline CDR1 is SEHNR and CDR2 is FQNEAQ (reference sequence). The CDR3 is 16 residues long. Unmatched junction bases numbered 7, after V lost 5 bases and J lost 2 bases. The CDR3 protein is CASSTPGTGNTGELFF. The CDR3, as DNA: TGTGCCAGCAGCACCCCCGGGACAGGCAACACCGGGGAGCTGTTTTTT.

V is TRBV7-2 and J is TRBJ1-5, with D possibly matching TRBD1 (5 bases). This CDR3 comprises 14 residues. Trimming cost V 5 bases and J 1 base, with 9 bases left between them. Germline values: CDR1 SGHTA, CDR2 FQGNSA. The CDR3 region has the DNA TGTGCCAGCAGCGCCCAGGGAAGCAATCAGCCCCAGCATTTT. It specifies CASSAQGSNQPQHF. Filled out from reference TRBV7-2 and TRBJ1-5, the complete variable domain reads GAGVSQSPSNKVTEKGKDVELRCDPISGHTALYWYRQSLGQGLEFLIYFQGNSAPDKSGLPSDRFSAERTGGSVSTLTIQRTQQEDSAVYLCASSAQGSNQPQHFGDGTRLSIL.

J is TRBJ1-5 and V is TRBV29-1; tentatively, D is TRBD1 (6 bases). The CDR3 extends over 14 amino acids. Germline-derived CDR1 and CDR2 are SQVTM and ANQGSEA. With 4 bases removed from V and 2 bases from J, the gap between germline ends came to 12 bases. DNA of the CDR3: TGCAGCGTTGGCGGGGGCCGGGGCAATCAGCCCCAGCATTTT. Translation: CSVGGGRGNQPQHF.

V gene TRBV6-2 or TRBV6-3 combines with J gene TRBJ1-6; D remains ambiguous. Between the trimmed V and J ends, which lost 1 base and 11 bases, there was a span of 15 bases. Germline V gene data show CDR1 as MNHEY and CDR2 as SVGEGT. The CDR3 has 15 residues. CDR3 nucleotides: TGTGCCAGCAGTTACTATGGGGAGGATTCGGCACCCCTCCACTTT. This codes for CASSYYGEDSAPLHF.

This chain joins TRBV27 and TRBJ1-2, with unresolved D. The germline V gene encodes CDR1 MNHEY and CDR2 SMNVEV (reference sequence). V lost 7 bases and J lost 8, with 17 bases in between. There are 13 residues in the CDR3. CDR3 sequence (DNA): TGTGCCAGCACCGGCAGGAGGGAGGGCGGCTACACCTTC. Its translation is CASTGRREGGYTF.

Relative to its sample, this clone is medium-sized. The rearrangement joins TRBV10-3 to TRBJ2-5; 9 bases agree with TRBD1. This CDR3 has 15 residues. The V segment lost 3 bases and the J segment 4 bases; nucleotides outside the gene matches: 6. CDR1 is ENHRY, CDR2 SYGVKD, per germline. CDR3 sequence (DNA): TGTGCCATCAGTGAAACAGGGGGCCCTTCAGAGACCCAGTACTTC. Protein: CAISETGGPSETQYF.

This rearrangement joins TRBV12-3 or TRBV12-4 to TRBJ1-1; 7 bases match TRBD1. V shed 6 bases and J 5 bases; nucleotides not matched to a gene: 6. This CDR3 has 13 amino acids. The CDR3: CASSRRGETEAFF. CDR3 DNA: TGTGCCAGCAGCCGCAGGGGGGAAACTGAAGCTTTCTTT.

This clone was counted ten times or more. The chain combines TRBV29-1 with TRBJ2-1; 10 bases map to TRBD2. Trimming removed 7 bases from V and 4 bases from J; junction bases left unmatched: 10. CDR1 and CDR2 from the germline V gene are SQVTM and ANQGSEA. The CDR3 is made up of 15 amino acids. CDR3 loop: CSAKYGTSEYNEQFF. DNA of the CDR3: TGCAGCGCAAAATACGGGACTAGCGAGTACAATGAGCAGTTCTTC.

The chain joins TRBV4-3 to TRBJ2-1; 12 bases align to TRBD2. The germline V gene has CDR1 LGHNA and CDR2 YSLEER. This CDR3 contains 17 residues. Trimming at V came to 3 bases and at J to 8 bases, leaving 11 bases not matched to a gene. Written as DNA, the CDR3 is TGCGCCAGCAGCCAGGATTGGACTAGCGGGAATAGAGATGAGCAGTTCTTC. It translates to CASSQDWTSGNRDEQFF.

Concerning this clone: This sample includes further DNA sequences coding for the same CDR3. The chain employs TRBV3-1 (or the pseudogene TRBV3-2) and TRBJ1-5; D is unresolved. CDR3 size: 13 residues. Germline CDR1 is LGHDT and CDR2 is YNNKEL (reference sequence). The V end was cut by 0 bases, the J end by 4 bases, with 4 bases between. CDR3 region: CASSQDRNQPQHF. CDR3 sequence (DNA): TGTGCCAGCAGCCAAGACAGGAATCAGCCCCAGCATTTT.

This clone was counted once. The chain employs TRBV19 and TRBJ1-2; D remains ambiguous. Germline CDR1 reads LNHDA; CDR2 reads SQIVND (reference sequence). The length of the CDR3 is 12 residues. V was cut by 7 bases and J by 8 bases, with 14 bases left in between. The CDR3 region has the DNA TGTGCCAGTACTTCAGCGCTTAAAGGCTACACCTTC. This gives the protein CASTSALKGYTF.

The rearrangement links TRBV3-1 (or the pseudogene TRBV3-2) to TRBJ2-3, with 12 bases lining up with TRBD2. V shed 4 bases and J 2 bases; nucleotides not matched to a gene: 4. CDR3 size: 16 residues. Looked up from germline, CDR1 is LGHDT and CDR2 is YNNKEL (reference sequence). CDR3 sequence: CASSPLAGGPTDTQYF. The CDR3, as DNA: TGTGCCAGCAGCCCTCTAGCGGGGGGGCCCACAGATACGCAGTATTTT.

This chain uses TRBV14 with TRBJ1-1, with D unclear. This CDR3 spans 14 amino acids. Germline loops: CDR1 SGHDN, CDR2 FVKESK. The V gene lost 2 bases and the J gene lost 6 bases, with 13 bases spanning the gap. CDR3 in DNA: TGTGCCAGCAGCCAATGGGAGGGCCGGGCTGAAGCTTTCTTT. Its translation: CASSQWEGRAEAFF.

The chain links TRBV12-3 or TRBV12-4 to TRBJ1-2, with D unclear. V was trimmed by 5 bases and J by 4 bases, leaving 11 bases between them. This CDR3 contains 13 residues. As DNA, the CDR3 is TGTGCCAGCAGTCCCTCAGGACTCTATGGCTACACCTTC. Its translation: CASSPSGLYGYTF.

The genes are TRBV18 and TRBJ2-2, with TRBD2 matching 7 bases. The CDR3 has 16 amino acids. Per germline, CDR1 KGHSH and CDR2 LQKENI. The V and J ends lost 2 bases and 0 bases, in that order; junction bases with no gene match: 3. The CDR3, as DNA: TGTGCCAGCTCACCAAGGGAGGGGACGAACACCGGGGAGCTGTTTTTT. It codes for CASSPREGTNTGELFF.

This chain links TRBV30 with TRBJ1-2, with D perhaps matching TRBD1 (6 bases). This CDR3 comprises 14 residues. Trimming cost V 4 bases and J 1 base, with 13 bases left between them. In germline, CDR1 is GTSNPN, CDR2 SVGIG (reference sequence). CDR3 nucleotides: TGTGCCTGGATACAGGGCCCCGTTAACTATGGCTACACCTTC. Encoded protein: CAWIQGPVNYGYTF.

This clone has only one observation. The V call is TRBV11-2, the J call TRBJ2-7; TRBD1 aligns across 7 bases. This CDR3 contains 13 residues. With 5 bases clipped from V and 3 bases from J, the junction kept 4 bases outside the gene matches. Germline CDR1 is SGHAT and CDR2 is FQNNGV. In nucleotides, the CDR3 is TGTGCCAGCAGCCTGGACAGGAACTACGAGCAGTACGTC. It yields the protein CASSLDRNYEQYV.

Points on this clone: The sample holds other DNA sequences that translate to the same CDR3. The chain's CDR3 is CASSNRVNYGYTF. The CDR3 DNA follows: TGTGCCAGCAGCAACAGGGTCAACTATGGCTACACCTTC. The gene calls are TRBV12-3 or TRBV12-4 and TRBJ1-2; D possibly corresponds to TRBD1 (6 bases). This CDR3 has 13 residues. V lost 6 bases, J lost 2 bases, and 10 bases lay in between.

This rearrangement joins TRBV19 to TRBJ2-3; TRBD2 matches at 9 bases. J lost 5 bases, V lost 3 bases, and 6 bases had no gene match. This CDR3 has 15 amino acids. Per the germline V gene, CDR1 is LNHDA and CDR2 is SQIVND (reference sequence). CDR3: CASSIGASGVDTQYF. The CDR3 region has the DNA TGTGCCAGTAGTATCGGTGCTAGCGGGGTAGATACGCAGTATTTT.

The rearrangement joins TRBV21-1 to TRBJ1-2; TRBD1, the D gene given by the table, was not confirmed from the DNA. TRBV21-1 is described as a pseudogene. The CDR3 sequence is 16 residues long. In DNA, the CDR3 is TGTGCCAGCAGCAGCCTCCTTTGGACAGGGAGTTATGGCTACACCTTC. Translation: CASSSLLWTGSYGYTF.